These 17 T cell receptor beta chains were all obtained from the same sample, sequenced in a study of T-cell reconstitution after alpha-beta-depleted transplantation in children. Preparation of the TCRbeta library was carried out with unique molecular identifiers. Each CDR3 protein gets one entry after TCRdb re-called the PCR reads with MiXCR. The top ten clones hold under 3% of a sample with some 500,000 distinct CDR3 sequences, around a third of them seen once. This sample comprised PBMCs from the stem cell graft donor, obtained from the stem cell graft. The receptors were sampled from a human donor who donated a stem cell graft to a child with aplastic anemia.

This clonotype was detected only a few times. The CDR3 sequence is CSVDGLWPGDSYGYTF. CDR3 bases: TGCAGCGTTGATGGTTTGTGGCCCGGGGATAGCTATGGCTACACCTTC. The chain links TRBV29-1 to TRBJ1-2; D unclear. The V end lost 3 bases, the J end lost 4 bases, and 21 bases lay between the germline ends. The CDR3 runs to 16 residues. Germline values: CDR1 SQVTM, CDR2 ANQGSEA.

There are a few counts of this clonotype. The rearrangement uses TRBV29-1 and TRBJ2-5; D possibly corresponds to TRBD2 (6 bases). CDR3 size: 14 residues. Trimming shortened V by 6 bases and J by 10 bases, and 24 bases separated the two germline ends. Germline V lookup: CDR1 SQVTM, CDR2 ANQGSEA. Here the CDR3 DNA reads TGCAGCGTGCAGGGCGGGGATACCTATAGGATCCAGTACTTC. Its translation is CSVQGGDTYRIQYF.

This chain joins TRBV7-8 and TRBJ2-1, with D perhaps matching TRBD1 or TRBD2 (5 bases each). CDR1 is SGHVS, CDR2 FQNEAQ, per germline. Trimming cost V 1 base and J 7 bases, with 17 bases left between them. The CDR3 has 16 residues. CDR3 sequence: CASSLVPSGQRNEQFF. CDR3 nucleotide sequence: TGTGCCAGCAGCTTAGTTCCCAGCGGACAACGGAATGAGCAGTTCTTC.

This clonotype appeared a few times. The chain couples TRBV30 to TRBJ1-2; tentative D call: TRBD1 (5 bases). V lost 0 bases to trimming and J lost 4 bases, with 9 bases between them. The CDR3 is 13 amino acids. Germline lookup yields CDR1 GTSNPN and CDR2 SVGIG (reference sequence). The CDR3 reads CAWSVGGVYGYTF. The CDR3 DNA reads TGTGCCTGGAGTGTAGGAGGGGTCTATGGCTACACCTTC.

The V gene is TRBV6-1, the J gene TRBJ1-5; 12 nucleotides line up with TRBD1. CDR3 length: 16 residues. CDR1 MNHNS and CDR2 SASEGT come from the germline V gene. V was clipped by 5 bases and J by 4 bases; unmatched bases: 6. CDR3 loop: CASSPGQGASNQPQHF. The CDR3 DNA sequence: TGTGCCAGCAGTCCGGGACAGGGGGCCTCGAATCAGCCCCAGCATTTT.

Only a few counts were recorded for this clonotype. V is TRBV7-2 and J is TRBJ1-4; D gene unclear. Germline CDR1 and CDR2: SGHTA and FQGNSA. Trimming left V 2 bases short and J 7 bases short, with 8 bases between. The CDR3 has 13 amino acids. The DNA of the CDR3 is TGTGCCAGCAGCTTACAGTTACTTGAAAAACTGTTTTTT. Translating gives CASSLQLLEKLFF.

This clonotype was seen more than once but under ten times. J is TRBJ2-1 and V is TRBV11-2; D ambiguous. There are 16 residues in the CDR3. V lost 5 bases to trimming and J lost 5 bases, with 19 bases between them. Germline CDR1 SGHAT, CDR2 FQNNGV. The CDR3 region has the DNA TGTGCCAGCAGCACTCTTTCCGGAGTCCCCCACAATGAGCAGTTCTTC. Its protein product is CASSTLSGVPHNEQFF.

This clonotype was counted a few times. The DNA for the CDR3 is TGCAGTGCTAGAATACAGGGTCCGAACACTGAAGCTTTCTTT. It specifies CSARIQGPNTEAFF. The V call is TRBV20-1, the J call TRBJ1-1; weak D call: TRBD1 (6 bases). The CDR3 sequence is 14 residues long. Germline V gene lookup returns CDR1 DFQATT and CDR2 SNEGSKA (reference sequence). Trimming cost V 2 bases and J 1 base, with 11 bases left between them.

The J gene is TRBJ2-1, the V gene TRBV4-1; 8 bases are shared with TRBD2. After removal of 0 bases from V and 8 bases from J, the junction contained 6 bases not matched to a gene. Germline-derived CDR1 and CDR2 are MGHRA and YSYEKL. The CDR3 totals 15 residues. The DNA of the CDR3 is TGCGCCAGCAGCCAAGAAACTAGCGGATGGCATGAGCAGTTCTTC. Its protein product is CASSQETSGWHEQFF.

DNA for the CDR3: TGCAGGGGGAACCAGGGGAGTTTGAACACTGAAGCTTTCTTT. Protein product: CRGNQGSLNTEAFF. This chain joins TRBV20-1 and TRBJ1-1; a possible D gene is TRBD1 (6 bases). Germline CDR1 reads DFQATT; CDR2 reads SNEGSKA (reference sequence). The CDR3 is made up of 14 amino acids.

The CDR3 loop is CASRSYVSAGGIDAFF. For the CDR3, the DNA is TGTGCCAGCAGATCGTACGTTAGCGCTGGAGGTATAGACGCTTTCTTT. The V call is TRBV28, the J call TRBJ1-1; D uncertain. This CDR3 is built from 16 residues. Germline V gene data show CDR1 as MDHEN and CDR2 as SYDVKM. V lost 6 bases and J lost 11, with 28 bases in between.

The chain is built from TRBV7-2 and TRBJ2-3; D not resolved. V shed 3 bases and J shed 3 bases, with 7 bases lying between them. Germline values: CDR1 SGHTA, CDR2 FQGNSA. The CDR3 is 13 residues long. The CDR3 protein is CASSLWVTDTQYF. CDR3 DNA: TGTGCCAGCAGCTTGTGGGTGACAGATACGCAGTATTTT.

V usage is TRBV6-5 and J usage is TRBJ2-7; 9 nucleotides agree with TRBD2. The V and J ends lost 4 bases and 3 bases, in that order; junction bases with no gene match: 4. This CDR3 has 14 amino acids. Germline V lookup: CDR1 MNHEY, CDR2 SVGAGI. CDR3 region: CASSLASGNYEQYV. The CDR3 DNA is TGTGCCAGCAGTTTGGCTAGCGGGAACTACGAGCAGTACGTC.

The gene calls are TRBV12-3 or TRBV12-4 and TRBJ1-6; D not certain. Trimming removed 6 bases from V and 7 bases from J, with 13 bases in between. CDR3 length: 14 amino acids. CDR3 coding DNA: TGTGCCAGCAGCACAAAGAGGGAGAATTCACCCCTCCACTTT. Translating gives CASSTKRENSPLHF.

This clonotype was seen a few times. The J gene is TRBJ1-5, the V gene TRBV10-3; D is ambiguous. The CDR3 loop spans 14 amino acids. Trimming stripped 3 bases from V and 5 bases from J, with 11 bases between. The V gene's germline CDR1 is ENHRY and CDR2 SYGVKD. CDR3 loop: CAISDRLWDQPQHF. CDR3 bases: TGTGCCATCAGTGATAGGCTATGGGATCAGCCCCAGCATTTT.

The chain combines TRBV7-2 with TRBJ2-5, with 9 bases lining up with TRBD1. V was pared by 5 bases and J by 9 bases, with 7 bases of the junction left unmatched. CDR3 size: 13 residues. Germline V gene lookup returns CDR1 SGHTA and CDR2 FQGNSA. The CDR3: CASSRDRGAAQYF. The CDR3 DNA reads as TGTGCCAGCAGCCGAGACAGGGGGGCGGCCCAGTACTTC.

This clonotype was seen only once. The chain employs TRBV29-1 and TRBJ2-3, with TRBD2 matching 14 bases. Germline V gene sequence: CDR1 SQVTM, CDR2 ANQGSEA. The CDR3 contains 16 residues. The V and J ends lost 5 bases and 4 bases, in that order; junction bases with no gene match: 8. CDR3 region: CSVQRGLAGESDTQYF. CDR3 DNA: TGCAGCGTTCAGAGGGGACTAGCGGGAGAGTCAGATACGCAGTATTTT.